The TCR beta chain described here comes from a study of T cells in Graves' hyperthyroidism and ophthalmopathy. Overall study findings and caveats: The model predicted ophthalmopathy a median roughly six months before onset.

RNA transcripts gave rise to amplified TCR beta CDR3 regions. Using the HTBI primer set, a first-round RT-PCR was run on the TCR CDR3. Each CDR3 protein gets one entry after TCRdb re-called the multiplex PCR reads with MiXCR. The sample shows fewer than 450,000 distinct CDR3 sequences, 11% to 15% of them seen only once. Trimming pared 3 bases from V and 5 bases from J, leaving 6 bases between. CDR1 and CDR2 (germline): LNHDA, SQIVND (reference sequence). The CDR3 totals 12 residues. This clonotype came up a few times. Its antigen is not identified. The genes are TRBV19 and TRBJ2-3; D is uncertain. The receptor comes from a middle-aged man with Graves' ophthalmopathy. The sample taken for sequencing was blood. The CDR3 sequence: CASSIPGDTQYF. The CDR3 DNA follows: TGTGCCAGTAGTATCCCGGGAGATACGCAGTATTTT.